This T cell receptor beta chain is drawn from a study of blood T cell repertoires in COVID-19. CDR3 size: 13 residues. Trimming cost V 2 bases and J 9 bases, with 11 bases left between them. Measured with immunoSEQ multiplex PCR; TCRdb has only the in-frame clones, and not every one. The data contain about 34,000 clones, roughly 80% of them singletons. In its sample, this clone was seen a few times. The sequenced material came from peripheral blood. The TCR was taken from a human donor in a cohort sampled during active COVID-19. This rearrangement joins TRBV12-3 or TRBV12-4 to TRBJ2-1; a weak D match, TRBD1 (6 bases). This chain's CDR3 is CASSLRGHLEQFF. In nucleotides, the CDR3 is TGTGCCAGCAGTTTAAGGGGACACCTTGAGCAGTTCTTC.